The T cell receptor (beta chain) described here comes from a study of PD-1 blockade in classical Hodgkin lymphoma. This table comes from immunoSEQ multiplex PCR, and its TCRdb copy is limited to in-frame clones, with some not included. The sample lists tens of thousands of clones, about 88% seen once, with approximately 9.8% in the top ten. Each patient relapsed following autologous stem cell transplantation, and prior brentuximab vedotin exposure differed. CDR3 size: 17 residues. The ends were cut back, 0 bases at V and 0 bases at J, with 10 bases in the middle. The V gene's germline CDR1 is SGHRS and CDR2 YFSETQ.

This receptor was identified in a human donor with classical Hodgkin lymphoma. This sample comprised peripheral blood mononuclear cells (PBMCs), obtained at baseline. This chain joins TRBV5-1 and TRBJ1-6; D is ambiguous. This chain's CDR3 is CASSLEATSSYNSPLHF. The CDR3 DNA is TGCGCCAGCAGCTTGGAGGCAACAAGCTCCTATAATTCACCCCTCCACTTT. Full variable domain (remainder filled in from reference TRBV5-1 and TRBJ1-6): KAGVTQTPRYLIKTRGQQVTLSCSPISGHRSVSWYQQTPGQGLQFLFEYFSETQRNKGNFPGRFSGRQFSNSRSEMNVSTLELGDSALYLCASSLEATSSYNSPLHFGNGTRLTVT.